The T cell receptor (beta chain) under discussion was sequenced for a study of blood T cells in healthy people across ages. CDR1 is SGHNT, CDR2 YENEEA, per germline. This CDR3 is built from 11 residues. With 6 bases removed from V and 2 bases from J, the gap between germline ends came to 3 bases. This clonotype was recorded many times. Primers used in a second PCR of roughly 6 to 11 cycles were a sample-barcoded 5' primer and a J-beta primer mix. TCRdb fed the 5' RACE reads into MiXCR, producing one record per CDR3 protein. The data contain hundreds of thousands of distinct CDR3 sequences, 40% to 50% of them singletons.

The TCR comes from a man in his sixties in good health. V usage is TRBV11-3 and J usage is TRBJ2-3; D uncertain. The sample comprised blood. CDR3 bases: TGTGCCAGCAGGCTCACAGATACGCAGTATTTT. Translation gives CASRLTDTQYF.